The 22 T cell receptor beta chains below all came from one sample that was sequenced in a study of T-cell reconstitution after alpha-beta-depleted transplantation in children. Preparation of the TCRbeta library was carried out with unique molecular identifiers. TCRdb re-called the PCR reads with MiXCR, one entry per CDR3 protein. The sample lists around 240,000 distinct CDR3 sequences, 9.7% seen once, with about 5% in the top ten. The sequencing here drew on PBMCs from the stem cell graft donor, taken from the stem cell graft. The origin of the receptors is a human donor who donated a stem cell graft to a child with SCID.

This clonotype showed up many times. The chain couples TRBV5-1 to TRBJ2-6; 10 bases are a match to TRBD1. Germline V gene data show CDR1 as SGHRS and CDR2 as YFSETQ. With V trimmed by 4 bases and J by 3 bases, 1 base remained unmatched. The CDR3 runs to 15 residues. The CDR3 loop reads CASSGTGVGANVLTF. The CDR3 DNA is TGCGCCAGCAGCGGGACAGGGGTTGGGGCCAACGTCCTGACTTTC.

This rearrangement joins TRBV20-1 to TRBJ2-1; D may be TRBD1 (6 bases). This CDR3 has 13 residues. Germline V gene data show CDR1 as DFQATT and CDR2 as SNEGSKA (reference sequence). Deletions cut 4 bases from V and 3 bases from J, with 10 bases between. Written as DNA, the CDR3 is TGCAGTGCTAATAGGGACATCTACAATGAGCAGTTCTTC. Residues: CSANRDIYNEQFF.

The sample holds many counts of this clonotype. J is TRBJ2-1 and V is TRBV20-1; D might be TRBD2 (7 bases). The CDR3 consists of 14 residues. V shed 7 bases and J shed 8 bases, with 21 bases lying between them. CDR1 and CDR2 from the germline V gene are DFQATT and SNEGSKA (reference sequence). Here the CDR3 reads CSVNDGGLSDEQFF. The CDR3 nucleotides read TGCAGTGTTAACGACGGGGGGCTCTCTGATGAGCAGTTCTTC.

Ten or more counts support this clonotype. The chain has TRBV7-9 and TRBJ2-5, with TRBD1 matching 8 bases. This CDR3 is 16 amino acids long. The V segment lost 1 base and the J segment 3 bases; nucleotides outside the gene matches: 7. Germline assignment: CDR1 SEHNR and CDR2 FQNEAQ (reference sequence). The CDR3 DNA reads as TGTGCCAGCAGCTTAGTCCTGGACAGGGCAAAAGAGACCCAGTACTTC. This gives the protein CASSLVLDRAKETQYF.

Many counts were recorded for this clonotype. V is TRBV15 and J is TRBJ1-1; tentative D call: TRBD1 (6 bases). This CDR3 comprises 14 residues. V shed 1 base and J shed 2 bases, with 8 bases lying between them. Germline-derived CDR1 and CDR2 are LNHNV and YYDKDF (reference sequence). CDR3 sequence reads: CATSRGGGNTEAFF. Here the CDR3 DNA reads TGTGCCACCAGCAGAGGAGGGGGAAACACTGAAGCTTTCTTT.

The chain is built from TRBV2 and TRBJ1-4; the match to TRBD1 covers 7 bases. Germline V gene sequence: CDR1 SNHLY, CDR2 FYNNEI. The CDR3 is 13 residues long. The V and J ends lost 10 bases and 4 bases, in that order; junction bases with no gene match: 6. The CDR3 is CATDRDHNEKLFF. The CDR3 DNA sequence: TGTGCCACCGACAGGGACCATAATGAAAAACTGTTTTTT.

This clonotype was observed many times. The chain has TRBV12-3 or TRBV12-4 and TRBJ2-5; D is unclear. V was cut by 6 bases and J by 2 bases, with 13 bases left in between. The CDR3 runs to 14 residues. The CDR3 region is CASSRMSGQETQYF. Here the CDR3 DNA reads TGTGCCAGCAGCAGGATGTCCGGACAAGAGACCCAGTACTTC.

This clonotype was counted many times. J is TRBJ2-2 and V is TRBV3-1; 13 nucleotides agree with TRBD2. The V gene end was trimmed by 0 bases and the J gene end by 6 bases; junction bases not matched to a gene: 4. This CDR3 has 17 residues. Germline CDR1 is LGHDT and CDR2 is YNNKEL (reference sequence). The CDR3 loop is CASSQEGTSGVPGELFF. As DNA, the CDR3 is TGTGCCAGCAGCCAAGAAGGGACTAGCGGGGTCCCCGGGGAGCTGTTTTTT.

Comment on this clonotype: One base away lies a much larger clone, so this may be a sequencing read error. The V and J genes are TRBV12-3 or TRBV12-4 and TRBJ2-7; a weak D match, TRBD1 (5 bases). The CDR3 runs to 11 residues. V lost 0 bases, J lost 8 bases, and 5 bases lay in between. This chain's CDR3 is CASSLADKQYF. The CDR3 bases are TGTGCCAGCAGTTTAGCGGACAAGCAGTACTTC.

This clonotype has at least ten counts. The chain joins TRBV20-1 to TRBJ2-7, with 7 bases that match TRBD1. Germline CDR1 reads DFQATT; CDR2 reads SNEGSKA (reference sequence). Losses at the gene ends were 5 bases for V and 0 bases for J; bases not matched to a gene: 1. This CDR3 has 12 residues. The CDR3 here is CSAYRGSYEQYF. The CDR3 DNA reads TGCAGTGCTTACAGGGGCTCCTACGAGCAGTACTTC.

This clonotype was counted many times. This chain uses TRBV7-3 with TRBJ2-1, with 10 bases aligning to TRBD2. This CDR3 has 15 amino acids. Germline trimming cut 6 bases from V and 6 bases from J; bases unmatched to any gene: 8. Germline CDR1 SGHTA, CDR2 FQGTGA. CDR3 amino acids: CASSTSGGVANEQFF. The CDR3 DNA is TGTGCCAGCAGTACAAGCGGGGGGGTTGCCAATGAGCAGTTCTTC.

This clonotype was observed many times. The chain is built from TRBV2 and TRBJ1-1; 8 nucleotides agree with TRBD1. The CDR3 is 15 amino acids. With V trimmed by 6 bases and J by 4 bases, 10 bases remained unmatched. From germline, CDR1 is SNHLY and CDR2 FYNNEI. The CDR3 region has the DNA TGTGCCAGCAGGGAGACAGGGACAGGTATCACTGAAGCTTTCTTT. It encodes CASRETGTGITEAFF.

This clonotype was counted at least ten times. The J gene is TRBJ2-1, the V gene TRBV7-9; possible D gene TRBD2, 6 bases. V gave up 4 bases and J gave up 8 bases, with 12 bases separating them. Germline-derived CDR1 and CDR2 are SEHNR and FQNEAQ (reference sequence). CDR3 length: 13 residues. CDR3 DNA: TGTGCCAGCAGCTCGACTTTAGCGGATGAGCAGTTCTTC. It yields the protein CASSSTLADEQFF. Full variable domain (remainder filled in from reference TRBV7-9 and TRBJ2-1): DTGVSQNPRHKITKRGQNVTFRCDPISEHNRLYWYRQTLGQGPEFLTYFQNEAQLEKSRLLSDRFSAERPKGSFSTLEIQRTEQGDSAMYLCASSSTLADEQFFGPGTRLTVL.

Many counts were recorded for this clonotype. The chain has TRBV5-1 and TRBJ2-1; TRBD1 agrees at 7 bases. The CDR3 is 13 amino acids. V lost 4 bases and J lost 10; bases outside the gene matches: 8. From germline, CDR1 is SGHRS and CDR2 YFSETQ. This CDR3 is CASSPGTVIEQFF. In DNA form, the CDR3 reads TGCGCCAGCAGCCCCGGGACAGTAATCGAGCAGTTCTTC.

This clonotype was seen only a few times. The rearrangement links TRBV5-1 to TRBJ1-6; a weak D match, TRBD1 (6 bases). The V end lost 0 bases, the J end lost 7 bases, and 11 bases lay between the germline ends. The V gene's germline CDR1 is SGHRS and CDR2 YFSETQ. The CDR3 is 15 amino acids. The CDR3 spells CASSLVTGFNSPLHF. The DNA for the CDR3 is TGCGCCAGCAGCTTGGTAACAGGGTTCAATTCACCCCTCCACTTT.

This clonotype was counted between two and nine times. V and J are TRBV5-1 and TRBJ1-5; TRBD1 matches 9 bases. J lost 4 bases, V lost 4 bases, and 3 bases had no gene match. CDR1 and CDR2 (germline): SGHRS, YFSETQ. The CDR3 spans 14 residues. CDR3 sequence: CASSPDRGNQPQHF. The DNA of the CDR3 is TGCGCCAGCAGCCCAGACAGGGGGAATCAGCCCCAGCATTTT.

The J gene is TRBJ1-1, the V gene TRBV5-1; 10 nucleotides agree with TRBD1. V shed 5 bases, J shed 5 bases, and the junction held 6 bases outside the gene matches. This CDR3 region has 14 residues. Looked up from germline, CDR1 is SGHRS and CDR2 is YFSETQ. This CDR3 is CASRGDRGGTEAFF. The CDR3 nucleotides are TGCGCCAGCAGGGGGGACAGGGGAGGAACTGAAGCTTTCTTT.

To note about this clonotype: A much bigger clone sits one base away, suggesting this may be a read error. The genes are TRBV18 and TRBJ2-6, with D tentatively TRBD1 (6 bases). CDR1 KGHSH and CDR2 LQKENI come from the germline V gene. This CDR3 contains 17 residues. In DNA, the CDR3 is TGTGCCAGCTCAGGGGACCAACCCAACGTGGGGGCCAACATCCTGACTTTC. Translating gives CASSGDQPNVGANILTF.

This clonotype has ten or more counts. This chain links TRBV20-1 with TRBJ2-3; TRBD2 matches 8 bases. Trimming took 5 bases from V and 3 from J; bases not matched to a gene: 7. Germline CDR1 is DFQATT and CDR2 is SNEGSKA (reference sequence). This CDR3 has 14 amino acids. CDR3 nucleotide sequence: TGCAGTGCTCCACGGGGGGGAGGGACAGATACGCAGTATTTT. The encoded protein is CSAPRGGGTDTQYF.

CDR3 sequence reads: CSATPGQKIPDTQYF. In nucleotides, the CDR3 is TGCAGTGCTACCCCGGGCCAGAAGATCCCAGATACGCAGTATTTT. The V call is TRBV20-1, the J call TRBJ2-3; D remains ambiguous. The CDR3 contains 15 residues. Trimming removed 4 bases at V and 4 bases at J, with 18 bases between. The V gene's germline CDR1 is DFQATT and CDR2 SNEGSKA (reference sequence).

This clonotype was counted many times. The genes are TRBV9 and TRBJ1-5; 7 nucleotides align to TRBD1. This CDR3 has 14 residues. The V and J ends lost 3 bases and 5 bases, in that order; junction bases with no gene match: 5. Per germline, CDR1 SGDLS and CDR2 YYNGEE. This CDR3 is CASSDRDSYQPQHF. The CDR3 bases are TGTGCCAGCAGCGATCGGGACAGTTATCAGCCCCAGCATTTT.

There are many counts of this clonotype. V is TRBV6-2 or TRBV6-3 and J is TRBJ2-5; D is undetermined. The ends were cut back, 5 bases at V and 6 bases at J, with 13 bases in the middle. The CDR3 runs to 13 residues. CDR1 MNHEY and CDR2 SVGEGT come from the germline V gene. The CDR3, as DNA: TGTGCCAGCAGTCCCGTCCGGGCCAAGACCCAGTACTTC. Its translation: CASSPVRAKTQYF.